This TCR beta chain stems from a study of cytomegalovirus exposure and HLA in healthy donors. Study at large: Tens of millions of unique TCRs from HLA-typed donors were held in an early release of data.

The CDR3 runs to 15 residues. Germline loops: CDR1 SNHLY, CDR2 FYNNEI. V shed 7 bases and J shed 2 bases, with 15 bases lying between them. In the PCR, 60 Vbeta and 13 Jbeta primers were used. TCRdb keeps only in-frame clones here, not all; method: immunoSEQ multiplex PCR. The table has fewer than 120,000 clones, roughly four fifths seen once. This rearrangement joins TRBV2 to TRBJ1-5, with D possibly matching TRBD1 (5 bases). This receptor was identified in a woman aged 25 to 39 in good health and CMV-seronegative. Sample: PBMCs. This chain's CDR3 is CASNANQGRNQPQHF. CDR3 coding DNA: TGTGCCAGCAACGCTAACCAGGGTCGCAATCAGCCCCAGCATTTT.